This T cell receptor (beta chain) came from a study of T cell responses to AZD1222 COVID-19 vaccine. General study findings and limits: Two AZD1222 administrations were followed by greater Spike-specific TCR breadth and depth. The donor group comprised mostly white British people and more females; the analysis possibly underestimated clonal diversity. Seropositivity was recorded at baseline in only a handful of AZD1222 recipients.

With respect to this clone: Its antigen is undetermined.

Trimming removed 0 bases from V and 6 bases from J, with 11 bases in between. CDR1 is MGHRA, CDR2 YSYEKL, per germline. The CDR3 contains 14 residues. Assay used: immunoSEQ multiplex PCR; TCRdb lists only in-frame clones, some missing. The table has 150,000 to 200,000 clones, around 94% seen once. The TCR sequence derives from an adult who received the AZD1222 COVID-19 vaccine. The chain is built from TRBV4-1 and TRBJ1-2; tentative D call: TRBD1 (6 bases). The source material was peripheral blood, sampled 28 days after the second AZD1222 dose. CDR3 sequence: CASSQDEQGHGYTF. The CDR3 region has the DNA TGCGCCAGCAGCCAAGATGAACAGGGACATGGCTACACCTTC.